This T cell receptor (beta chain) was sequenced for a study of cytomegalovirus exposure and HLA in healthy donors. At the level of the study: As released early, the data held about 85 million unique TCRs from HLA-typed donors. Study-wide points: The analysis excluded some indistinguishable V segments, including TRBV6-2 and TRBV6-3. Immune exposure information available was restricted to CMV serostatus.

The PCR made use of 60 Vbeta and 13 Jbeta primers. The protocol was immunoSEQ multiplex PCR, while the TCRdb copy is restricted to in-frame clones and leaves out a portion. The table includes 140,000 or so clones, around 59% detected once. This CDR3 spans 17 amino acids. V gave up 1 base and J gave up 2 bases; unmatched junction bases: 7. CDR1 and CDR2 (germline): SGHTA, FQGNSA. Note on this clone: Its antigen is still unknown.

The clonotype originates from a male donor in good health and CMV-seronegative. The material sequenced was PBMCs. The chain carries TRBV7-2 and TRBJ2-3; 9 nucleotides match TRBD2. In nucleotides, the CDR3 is TGTGCCAGCAGCTTAGATTTGCTAGCGGGGAACACAGATACGCAGTATTTT. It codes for CASSLDLLAGNTDTQYF.